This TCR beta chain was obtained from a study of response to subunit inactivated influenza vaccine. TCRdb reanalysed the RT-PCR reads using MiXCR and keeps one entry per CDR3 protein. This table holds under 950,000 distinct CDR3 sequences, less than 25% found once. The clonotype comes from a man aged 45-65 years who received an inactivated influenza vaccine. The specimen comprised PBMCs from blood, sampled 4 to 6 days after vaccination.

The CDR3 DNA reads as TGCAGCGTTGATCTGTGGGGGAAAGGCGAGCAGTACTTC. This sequence encodes CSVDLWGKGEQYF. The chain couples TRBV29-1 to TRBJ2-7; either TRBD1 or TRBD2 may fit D (5 bases each). V was clipped by 3 bases and J by 6 bases, with 15 bases between them. The germline V gene has CDR1 SQVTM and CDR2 ANQGSEA. CDR3 length: 13 residues.